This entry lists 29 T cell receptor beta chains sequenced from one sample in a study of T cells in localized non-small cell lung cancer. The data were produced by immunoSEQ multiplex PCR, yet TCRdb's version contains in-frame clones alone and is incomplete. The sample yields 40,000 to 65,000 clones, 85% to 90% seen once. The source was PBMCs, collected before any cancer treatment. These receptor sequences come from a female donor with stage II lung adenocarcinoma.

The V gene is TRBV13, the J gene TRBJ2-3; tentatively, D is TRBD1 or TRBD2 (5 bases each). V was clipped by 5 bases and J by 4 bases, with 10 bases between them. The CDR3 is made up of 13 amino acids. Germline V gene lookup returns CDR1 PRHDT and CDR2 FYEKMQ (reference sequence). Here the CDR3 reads CASSAGSADTQYF. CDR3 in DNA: TGTGCCAGCAGCGCAGGGAGCGCAGATACGCAGTATTTT.

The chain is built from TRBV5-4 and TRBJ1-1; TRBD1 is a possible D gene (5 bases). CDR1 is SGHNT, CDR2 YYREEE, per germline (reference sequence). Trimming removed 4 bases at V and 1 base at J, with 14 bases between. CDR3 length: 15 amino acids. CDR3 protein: CASSPQGLRNTEAFF. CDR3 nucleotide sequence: TGTGCCAGCAGCCCTCAGGGTCTGAGGAACACTGAAGCTTTCTTT.

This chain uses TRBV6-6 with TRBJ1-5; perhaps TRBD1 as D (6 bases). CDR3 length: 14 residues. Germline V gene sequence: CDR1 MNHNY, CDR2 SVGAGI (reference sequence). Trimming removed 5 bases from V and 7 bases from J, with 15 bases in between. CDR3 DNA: TGTGCCAGCAGTCCTCAGGGGAGGAGCCAGCCCCAGCATTTT. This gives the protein CASSPQGRSQPQHF.

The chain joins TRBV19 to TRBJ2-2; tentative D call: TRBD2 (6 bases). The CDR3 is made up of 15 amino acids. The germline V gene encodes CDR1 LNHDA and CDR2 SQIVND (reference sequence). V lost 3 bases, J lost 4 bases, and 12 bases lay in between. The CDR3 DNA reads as TGTGCCAGTAGTATGGGAGGATCTGGCACCGGGGAGCTGTTTTTT. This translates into CASSMGGSGTGELFF.

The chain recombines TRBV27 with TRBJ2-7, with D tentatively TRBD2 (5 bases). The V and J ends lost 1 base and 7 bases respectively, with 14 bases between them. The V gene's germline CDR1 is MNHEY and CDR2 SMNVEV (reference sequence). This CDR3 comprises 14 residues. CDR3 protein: CASSLWGAAEEQYF. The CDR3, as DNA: TGTGCCAGCAGTTTATGGGGAGCAGCGGAGGAGCAGTACTTC.

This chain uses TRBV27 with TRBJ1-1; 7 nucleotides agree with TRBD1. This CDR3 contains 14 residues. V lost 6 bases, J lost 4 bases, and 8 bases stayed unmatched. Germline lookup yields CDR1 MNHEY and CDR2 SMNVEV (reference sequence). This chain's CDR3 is CASSLSQGTTEAFF. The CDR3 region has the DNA TGTGCCAGCAGCCTATCACAGGGGACCACTGAAGCTTTCTTT.

CDR3 residues: CASSRDRVETGELFF. CDR3 DNA: TGTGCCAGCAGCCGGGACAGGGTCGAAACCGGGGAGCTGTTTTTT. The V and J genes are TRBV6-5 and TRBJ2-2; 9 nucleotides agree with TRBD1. CDR1 and CDR2 from the germline V gene are MNHEY and SVGAGI. The V segment lost 6 bases and the J segment 5 bases; nucleotides outside the gene matches: 7. This CDR3 region has 15 residues.

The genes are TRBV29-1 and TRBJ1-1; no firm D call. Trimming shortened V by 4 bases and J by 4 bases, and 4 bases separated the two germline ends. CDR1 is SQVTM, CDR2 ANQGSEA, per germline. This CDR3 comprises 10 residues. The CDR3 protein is CSVASTEAFF. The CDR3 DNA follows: TGCAGCGTTGCGAGCACTGAAGCTTTCTTT.

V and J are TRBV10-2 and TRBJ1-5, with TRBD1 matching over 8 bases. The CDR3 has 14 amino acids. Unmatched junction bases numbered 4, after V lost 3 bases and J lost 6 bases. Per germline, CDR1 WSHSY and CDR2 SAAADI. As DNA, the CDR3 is TGCGCCAGCAGTGAACAGGGGGTAGGTCAGCCCCAGCATTTT. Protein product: CASSEQGVGQPQHF.

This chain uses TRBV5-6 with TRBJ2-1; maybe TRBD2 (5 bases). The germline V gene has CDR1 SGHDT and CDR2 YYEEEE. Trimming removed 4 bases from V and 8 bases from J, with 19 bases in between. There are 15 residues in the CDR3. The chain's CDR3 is CASSLGRRREHEQFF. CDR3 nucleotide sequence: TGTGCCAGCAGCCTAGGGCGAAGAAGGGAGCATGAGCAGTTCTTC.

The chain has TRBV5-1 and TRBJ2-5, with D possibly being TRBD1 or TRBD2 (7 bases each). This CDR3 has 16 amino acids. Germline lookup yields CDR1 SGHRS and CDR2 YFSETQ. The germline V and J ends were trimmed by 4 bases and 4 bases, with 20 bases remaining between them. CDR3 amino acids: CASSTLPTGEGETQYF. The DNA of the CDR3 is TGCGCCAGCAGCACCCTACCTACAGGGGAGGGAGAGACCCAGTACTTC.

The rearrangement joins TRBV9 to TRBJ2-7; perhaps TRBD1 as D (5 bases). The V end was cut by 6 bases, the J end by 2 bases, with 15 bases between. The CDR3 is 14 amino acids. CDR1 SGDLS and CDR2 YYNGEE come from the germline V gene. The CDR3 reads CASTVSDSPYEQYF. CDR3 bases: TGTGCCAGCACCGTTTCCGACAGCCCCTACGAGCAGTACTTC. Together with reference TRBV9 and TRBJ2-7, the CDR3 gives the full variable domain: DSGVTQTPKHLITATGQRVTLRCSPRSGDLSVYWYQQSLDQGLQFLIQYYNGEERAKGNILERFSAQQFPDLHSELNLSSLELGDSALYFCASTVSDSPYEQYFGPGTRLTVT.

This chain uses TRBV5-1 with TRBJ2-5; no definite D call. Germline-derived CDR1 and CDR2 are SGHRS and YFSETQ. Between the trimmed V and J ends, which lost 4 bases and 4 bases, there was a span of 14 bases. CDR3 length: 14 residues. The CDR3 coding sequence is TGCGCCAGCAGCCCGGCATCGTCGGTAGAGACCCAGTACTTC. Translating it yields CASSPASSVETQYF.

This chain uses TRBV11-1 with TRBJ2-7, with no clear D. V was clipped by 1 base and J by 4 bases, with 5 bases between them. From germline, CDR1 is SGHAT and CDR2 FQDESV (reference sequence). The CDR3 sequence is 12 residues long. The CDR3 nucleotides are TGTGCCAGCAGCTTAGACCGATACGAGCAGTACTTC. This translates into CASSLDRYEQYF.

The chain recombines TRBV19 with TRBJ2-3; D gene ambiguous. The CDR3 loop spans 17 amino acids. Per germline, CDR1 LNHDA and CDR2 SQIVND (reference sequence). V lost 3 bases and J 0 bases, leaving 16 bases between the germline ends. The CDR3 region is CASSINIGGDSTDTQYF. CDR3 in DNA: TGTGCCAGTAGTATTAATATTGGCGGTGACAGCACAGATACGCAGTATTTT.

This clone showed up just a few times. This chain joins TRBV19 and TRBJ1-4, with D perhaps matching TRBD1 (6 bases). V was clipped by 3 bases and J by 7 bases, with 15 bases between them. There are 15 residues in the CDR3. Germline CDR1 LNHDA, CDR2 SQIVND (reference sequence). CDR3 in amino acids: CASSIRRGQGEKLFF. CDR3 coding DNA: TGTGCCAGTAGTATTCGCCGGGGGCAGGGTGAAAAACTGTTTTTT.

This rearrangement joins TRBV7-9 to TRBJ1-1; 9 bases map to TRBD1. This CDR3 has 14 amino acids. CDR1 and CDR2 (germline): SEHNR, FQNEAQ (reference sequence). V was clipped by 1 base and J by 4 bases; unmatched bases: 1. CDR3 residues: CASSLEGQGTEAFF. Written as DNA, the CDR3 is TGTGCCAGCAGCTTAGAGGGACAGGGCACTGAAGCTTTCTTT. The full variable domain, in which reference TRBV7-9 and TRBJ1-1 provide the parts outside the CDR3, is DTGVSQNPRHKITKRGQNVTFRCDPISEHNRLYWYRQTLGQGPEFLTYFQNEAQLEKSRLLSDRFSAERPKGSFSTLEIQRTEQGDSAMYLCASSLEGQGTEAFFGQGTRLTVV.

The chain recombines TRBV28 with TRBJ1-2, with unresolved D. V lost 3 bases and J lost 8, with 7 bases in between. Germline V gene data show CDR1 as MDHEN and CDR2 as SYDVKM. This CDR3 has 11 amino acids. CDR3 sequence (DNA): TGTGCCAGCAGTTTCGGGTACGGCTACACCTTC. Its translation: CASSFGYGYTF.

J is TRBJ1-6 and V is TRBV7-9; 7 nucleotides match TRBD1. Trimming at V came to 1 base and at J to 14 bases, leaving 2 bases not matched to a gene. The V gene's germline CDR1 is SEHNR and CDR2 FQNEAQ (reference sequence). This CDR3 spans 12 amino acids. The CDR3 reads CASSLEQGSLHF. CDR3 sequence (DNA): TGTGCCAGCAGCTTAGAACAGGGGTCCCTCCACTTT.

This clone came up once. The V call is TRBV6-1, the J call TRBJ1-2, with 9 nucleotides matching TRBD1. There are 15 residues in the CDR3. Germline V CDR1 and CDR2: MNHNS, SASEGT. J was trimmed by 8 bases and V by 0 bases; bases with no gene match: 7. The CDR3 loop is CASSEAPQGAEGYTF. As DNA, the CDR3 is TGTGCCAGCAGTGAAGCGCCACAGGGGGCCGAAGGCTACACCTTC.

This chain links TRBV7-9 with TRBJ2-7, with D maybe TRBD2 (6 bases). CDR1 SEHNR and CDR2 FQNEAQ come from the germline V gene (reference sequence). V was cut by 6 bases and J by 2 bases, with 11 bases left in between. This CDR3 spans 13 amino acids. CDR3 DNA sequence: TGTGCCAGCAGTCCCGGCGGGGCCTACGAGCAGTACTTC. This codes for CASSPGGAYEQYF. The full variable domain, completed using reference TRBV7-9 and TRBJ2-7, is DTGVSQNPRHKITKRGQNVTFRCDPISEHNRLYWYRQTLGQGPEFLTYFQNEAQLEKSRLLSDRFSAERPKGSFSTLEIQRTEQGDSAMYLCASSPGGAYEQYFGPGTRLTVT.

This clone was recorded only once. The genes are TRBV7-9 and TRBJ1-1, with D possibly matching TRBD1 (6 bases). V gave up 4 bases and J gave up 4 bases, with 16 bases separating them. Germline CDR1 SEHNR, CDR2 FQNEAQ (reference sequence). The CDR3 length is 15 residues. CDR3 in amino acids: CASSSPGTLVTEAFF. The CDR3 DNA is TGTGCCAGCAGCTCCCCCGGGACACTAGTCACTGAAGCTTTCTTT.

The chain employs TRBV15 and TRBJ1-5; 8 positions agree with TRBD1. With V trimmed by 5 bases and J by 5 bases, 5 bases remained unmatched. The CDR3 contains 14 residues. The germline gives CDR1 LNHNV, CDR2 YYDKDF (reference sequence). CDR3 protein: CATSLDRGDQPQHF. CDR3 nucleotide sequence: TGTGCCACCAGCCTCGACAGGGGCGATCAGCCCCAGCATTTT.

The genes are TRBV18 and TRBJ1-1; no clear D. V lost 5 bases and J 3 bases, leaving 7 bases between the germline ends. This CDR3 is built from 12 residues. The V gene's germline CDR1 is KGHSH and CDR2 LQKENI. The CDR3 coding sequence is TGTGCCAGCTCAGTAAGATACACTGAAGCTTTCTTT. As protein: CASSVRYTEAFF.

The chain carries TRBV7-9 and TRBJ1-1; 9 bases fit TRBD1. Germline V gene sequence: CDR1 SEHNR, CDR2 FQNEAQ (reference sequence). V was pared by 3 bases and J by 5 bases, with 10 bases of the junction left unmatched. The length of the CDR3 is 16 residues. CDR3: CASSFRLGQGPTEAFF. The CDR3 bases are TGTGCCAGCAGCTTCCGCCTCGGACAGGGGCCGACTGAAGCTTTCTTT.

CDR3 sequence reads: CASSPGRPDGTEAFF. The CDR3 nucleotides read TGTGCCAGCTCACCAGGCCGTCCGGACGGGACTGAAGCTTTCTTT. This rearrangement joins TRBV18 to TRBJ1-1; D is ambiguous. The germline gives CDR1 KGHSH, CDR2 LQKENI. V was pared by 2 bases and J by 5 bases, with 15 bases between. This CDR3 contains 15 residues.

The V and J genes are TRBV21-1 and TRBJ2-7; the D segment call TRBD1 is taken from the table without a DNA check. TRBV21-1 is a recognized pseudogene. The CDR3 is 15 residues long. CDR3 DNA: TGTGCCAGCAGCTCAGTTAGGGGCAGCAGCTACGAGCAGTACTTC. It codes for CASSSVRGSSYEQYF.

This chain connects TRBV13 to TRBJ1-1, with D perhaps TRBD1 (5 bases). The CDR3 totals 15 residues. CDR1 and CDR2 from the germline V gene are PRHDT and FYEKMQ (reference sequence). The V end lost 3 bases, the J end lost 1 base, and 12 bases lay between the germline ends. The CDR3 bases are TGTGCCAGCAGCTTTGGCGGGGGGGAGAACACTGAAGCTTTCTTT. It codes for CASSFGGGENTEAFF. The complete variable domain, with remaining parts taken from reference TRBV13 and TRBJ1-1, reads AAGVIQSPRHLIKEKRETATLKCYPIPRHDTVYWYQQGPGQDPQFLISFYEKMQSDKGSIPDRFSAQQFSDYHSELNMSSLELGDSALYFCASSFGGGENTEAFFGQGTRLTVV.

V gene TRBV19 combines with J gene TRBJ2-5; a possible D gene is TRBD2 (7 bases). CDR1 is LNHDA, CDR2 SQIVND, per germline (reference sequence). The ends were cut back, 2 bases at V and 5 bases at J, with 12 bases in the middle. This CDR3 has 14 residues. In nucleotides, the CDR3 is TGTGCCAGTAGTATAACGGGGGGCGGGGAGACCCAGTACTTC. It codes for CASSITGGGETQYF.